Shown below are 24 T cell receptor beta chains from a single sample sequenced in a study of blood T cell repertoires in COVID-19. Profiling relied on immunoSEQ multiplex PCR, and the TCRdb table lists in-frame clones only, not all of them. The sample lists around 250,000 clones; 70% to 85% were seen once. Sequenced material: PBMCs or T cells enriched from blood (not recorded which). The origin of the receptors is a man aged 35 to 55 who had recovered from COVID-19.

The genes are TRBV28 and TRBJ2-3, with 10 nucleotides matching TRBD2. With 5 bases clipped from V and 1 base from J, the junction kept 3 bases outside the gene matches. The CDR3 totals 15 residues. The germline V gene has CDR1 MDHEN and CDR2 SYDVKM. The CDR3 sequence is CASSPLAGGTDTQYF. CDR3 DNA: TGTGCCAGCAGTCCGCTAGCGGGAGGCACAGATACGCAGTATTTT.

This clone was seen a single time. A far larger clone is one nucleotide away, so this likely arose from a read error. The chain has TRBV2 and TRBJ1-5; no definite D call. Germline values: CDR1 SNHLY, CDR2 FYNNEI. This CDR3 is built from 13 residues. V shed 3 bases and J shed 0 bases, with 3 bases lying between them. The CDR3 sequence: CASSDNSNQPQHF. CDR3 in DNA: TGTGCCAGCAGTGACAATAGCAATCAGCCCCAGCATTTT.

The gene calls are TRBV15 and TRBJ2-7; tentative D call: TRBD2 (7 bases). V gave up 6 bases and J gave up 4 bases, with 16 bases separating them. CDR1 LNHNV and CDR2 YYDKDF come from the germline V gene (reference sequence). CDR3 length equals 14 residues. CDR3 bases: TGTGCCACCAGTGATCGGGGGGCTGGTTACGAGCAGTACTTC. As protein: CATSDRGAGYEQYF.

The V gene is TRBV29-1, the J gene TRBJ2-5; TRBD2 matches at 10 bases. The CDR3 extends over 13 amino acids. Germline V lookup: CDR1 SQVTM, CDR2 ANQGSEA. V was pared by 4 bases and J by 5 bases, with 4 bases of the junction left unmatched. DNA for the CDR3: TGCAGCGTTGTTAAGACTAGCGGGGAGACCCAGTACTTC. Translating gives CSVVKTSGETQYF.

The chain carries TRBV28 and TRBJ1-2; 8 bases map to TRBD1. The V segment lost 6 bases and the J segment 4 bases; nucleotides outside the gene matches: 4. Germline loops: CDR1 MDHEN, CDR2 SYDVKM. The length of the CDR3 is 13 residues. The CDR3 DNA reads TGTGCCAGCAGCCCGGACAGGGTCTATGGCTACACCTTC. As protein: CASSPDRVYGYTF.

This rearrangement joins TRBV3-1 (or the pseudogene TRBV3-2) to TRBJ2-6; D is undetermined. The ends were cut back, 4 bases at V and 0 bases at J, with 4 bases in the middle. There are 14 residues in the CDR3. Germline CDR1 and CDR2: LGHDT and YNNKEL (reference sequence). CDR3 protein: CASSLFSGANVLTF. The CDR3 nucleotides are TGTGCCAGCAGCCTATTCTCTGGGGCCAACGTCCTGACTTTC.

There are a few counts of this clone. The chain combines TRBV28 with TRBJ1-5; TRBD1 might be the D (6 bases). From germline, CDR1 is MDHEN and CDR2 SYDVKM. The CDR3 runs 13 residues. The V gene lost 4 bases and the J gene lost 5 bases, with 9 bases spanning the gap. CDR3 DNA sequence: TGTGCCAGCAGTTCACAGGGTTATCAGCCCCAGCATTTT. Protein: CASSSQGYQPQHF.

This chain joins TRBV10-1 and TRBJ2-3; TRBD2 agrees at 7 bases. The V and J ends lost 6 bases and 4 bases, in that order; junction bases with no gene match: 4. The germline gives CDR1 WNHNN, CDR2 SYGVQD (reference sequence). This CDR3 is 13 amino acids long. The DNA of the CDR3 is TGCGCCAGCAGGGCGGGAGCGGCAGATACGCAGTATTTT. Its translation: CASRAGAADTQYF.

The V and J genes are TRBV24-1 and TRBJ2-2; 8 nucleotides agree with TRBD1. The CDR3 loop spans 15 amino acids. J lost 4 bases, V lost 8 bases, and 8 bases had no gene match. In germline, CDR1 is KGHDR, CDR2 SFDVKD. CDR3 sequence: CATTRGQAATGELFF. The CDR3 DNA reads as TGTGCCACCACTCGGGGACAGGCTGCCACCGGGGAGCTGTTTTTT.

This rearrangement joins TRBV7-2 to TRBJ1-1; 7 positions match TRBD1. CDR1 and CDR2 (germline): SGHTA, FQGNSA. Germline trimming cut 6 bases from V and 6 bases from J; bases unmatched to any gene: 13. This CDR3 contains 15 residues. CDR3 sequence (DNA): TGTGCCAGCAGTTCCAACAGGGGAACTTTTCCTGAAGCTTTCTTT. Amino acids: CASSSNRGTFPEAFF.

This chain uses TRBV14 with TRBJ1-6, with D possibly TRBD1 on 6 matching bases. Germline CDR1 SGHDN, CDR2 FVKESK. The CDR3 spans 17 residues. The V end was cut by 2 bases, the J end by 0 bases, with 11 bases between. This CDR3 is CASSQLDRSSYNSPLHF. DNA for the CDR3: TGTGCCAGCAGCCAACTGGACAGAAGCTCCTATAATTCACCCCTCCACTTT. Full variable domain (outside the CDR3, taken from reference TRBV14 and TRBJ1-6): EAGVTQFPSHSVIEKGQTVTLRCDPISGHDNLYWYRRVMGKEIKFLLHFVKESKQDESGMPNNRFLAERTGGTYSTLKVQPAELEDSGVYFCASSQLDRSSYNSPLHFGNGTRLTVT.

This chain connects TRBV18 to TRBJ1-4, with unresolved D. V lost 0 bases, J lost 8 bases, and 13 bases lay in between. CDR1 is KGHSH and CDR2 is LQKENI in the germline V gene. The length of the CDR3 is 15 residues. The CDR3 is CASSPPRAPGEKLFF. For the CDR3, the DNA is TGTGCCAGCTCACCACCAAGGGCACCGGGAGAAAAACTGTTTTTT.

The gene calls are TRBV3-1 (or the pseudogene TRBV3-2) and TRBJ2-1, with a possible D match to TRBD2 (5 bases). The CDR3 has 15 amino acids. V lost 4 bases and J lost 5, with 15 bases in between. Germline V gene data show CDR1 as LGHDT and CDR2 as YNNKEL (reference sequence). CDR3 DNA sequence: TGTGCCAGCAGCCGACTAAGACCATTGAACAATGAGCAGTTCTTC. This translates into CASSRLRPLNNEQFF.

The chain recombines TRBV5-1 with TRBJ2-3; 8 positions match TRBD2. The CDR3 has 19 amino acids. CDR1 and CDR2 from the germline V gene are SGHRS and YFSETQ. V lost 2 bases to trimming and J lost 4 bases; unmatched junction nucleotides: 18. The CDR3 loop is CASSFEVLLAGRTADTQYF. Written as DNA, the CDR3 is TGCGCCAGCAGCTTCGAGGTTTTATTAGCGGGAAGAACTGCAGATACGCAGTATTTT.

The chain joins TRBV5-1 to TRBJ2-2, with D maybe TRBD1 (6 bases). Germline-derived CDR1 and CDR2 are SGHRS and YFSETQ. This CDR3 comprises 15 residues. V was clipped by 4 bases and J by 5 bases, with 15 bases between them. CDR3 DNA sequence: TGCGCCAGCAGCCCTCAGACAGGACTTACCGGGGAGCTGTTTTTT. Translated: CASSPQTGLTGELFF.

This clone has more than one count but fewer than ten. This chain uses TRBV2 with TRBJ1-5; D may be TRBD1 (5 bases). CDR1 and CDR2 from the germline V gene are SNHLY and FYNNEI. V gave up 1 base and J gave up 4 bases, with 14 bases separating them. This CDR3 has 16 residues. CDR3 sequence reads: CASSEGGRGRNQPQHF. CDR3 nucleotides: TGTGCCAGCAGTGAAGGAGGGCGGGGGAGGAATCAGCCCCAGCATTTT.

This CDR3 reads CASSSLGVRPQHF. Here the CDR3 DNA reads TGTGCCAGCAGTTCATTAGGGGTCCGGCCCCAGCATTTT. The V call is TRBV12-3 or TRBV12-4, the J call TRBJ1-5; TRBD1 might be the D (5 bases). The V and J ends lost 4 bases and 9 bases respectively, with 13 bases between them. The CDR3 is 13 amino acids.

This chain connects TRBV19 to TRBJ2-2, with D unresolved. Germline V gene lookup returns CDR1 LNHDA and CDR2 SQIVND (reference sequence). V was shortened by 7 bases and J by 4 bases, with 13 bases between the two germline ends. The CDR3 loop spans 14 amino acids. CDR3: CASNALFSTGELFF. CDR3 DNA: TGTGCCAGTAATGCCCTATTTTCCACCGGGGAGCTGTTTTTT.

CDR3 bases: TGTGCCAGTAGTAAATCTGGGGGCCTCCCCTCCTACGAGCAGTACTTC. It translates to CASSKSGGLPSYEQYF. The gene calls are TRBV19 and TRBJ2-7, with D possibly being TRBD1 (6 bases). Germline V gene sequence: CDR1 LNHDA, CDR2 SQIVND (reference sequence). Trimming removed 4 bases at V and 0 bases at J, with 16 bases between. This CDR3 has 16 amino acids.

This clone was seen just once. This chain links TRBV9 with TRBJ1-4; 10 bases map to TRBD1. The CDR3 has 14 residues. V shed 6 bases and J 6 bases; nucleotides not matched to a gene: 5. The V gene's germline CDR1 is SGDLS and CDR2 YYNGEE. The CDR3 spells CASTLGTGDEKLFF. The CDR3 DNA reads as TGTGCCAGCACTTTAGGGACAGGGGATGAAAAACTGTTTTTT.

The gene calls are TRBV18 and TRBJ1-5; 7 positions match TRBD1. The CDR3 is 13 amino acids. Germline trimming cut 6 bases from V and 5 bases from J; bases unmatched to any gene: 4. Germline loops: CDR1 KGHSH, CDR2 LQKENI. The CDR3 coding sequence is TGTGCCAGCTCGACAGGGCGAGATCAGCCCCAGCATTTT. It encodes CASSTGRDQPQHF.

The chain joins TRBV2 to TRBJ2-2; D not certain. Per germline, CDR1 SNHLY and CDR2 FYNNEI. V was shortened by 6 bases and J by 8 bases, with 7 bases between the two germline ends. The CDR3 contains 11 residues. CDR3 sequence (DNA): TGTGCCAGCAGCTACGAGGGGGAGCTGTTTTTT. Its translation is CASSYEGELFF.

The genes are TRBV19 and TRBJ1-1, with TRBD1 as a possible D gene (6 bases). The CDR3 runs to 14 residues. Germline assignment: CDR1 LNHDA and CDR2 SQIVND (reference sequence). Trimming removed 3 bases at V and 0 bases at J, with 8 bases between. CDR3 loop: CASSIGQLNTEAFF. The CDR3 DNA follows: TGTGCCAGTAGTATTGGACAGTTGAACACTGAAGCTTTCTTT.

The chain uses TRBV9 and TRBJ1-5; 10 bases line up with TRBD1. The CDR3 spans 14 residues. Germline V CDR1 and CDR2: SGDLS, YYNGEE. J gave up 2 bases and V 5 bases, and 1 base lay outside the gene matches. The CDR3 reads CASSGTGGNQPQHF. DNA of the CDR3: TGTGCCAGCAGTGGGACAGGGGGCAATCAGCCCCAGCATTTT.